Sequencing of this T cell receptor beta chain was carried out in a study of OX40 agonist ivuxolimab in advanced cancers. Study-level background: Treatment received earlier with anti-PD-1, anti-PD-L1 or anti-CTLA-4 agents was allowed, and more than 35% had some.

Germline V gene lookup returns CDR1 SGHAT and CDR2 FQNNGV. The CDR3 is 13 residues long. V lost 5 bases and J lost 3, with 8 bases in between. This clone showed up just a few times. Sequencing was performed with immunoSEQ multiplex PCR; in TCRdb, only in-frame clones are kept and a portion is missing. This sample has about 78,000 clones, with roughly nine tenths found just once. The chain couples TRBV11-2 to TRBJ2-1; D unclear. Here the sequenced sample was CD4+ or CD8+ T cells sorted from blood, taken in a trial of the OX40 agonist ivuxolimab. This TCR was recovered from an adult with an advanced solid tumor such as melanoma, head and neck, liver or kidney cancer. This CDR3 reads CASSPRFYNEQFF. For the CDR3, the DNA is TGTGCCAGCAGCCCCCGATTCTACAATGAGCAGTTCTTC.